This TCR beta chain was recorded in a study of CD8 T cells in Susac syndrome (dated by TCRdb to the late 2010s). In terms of the full investigation: Among the Susac syndrome patients who were sequenced, clinically active disease was present in about six and clinical remission was observed in about eight. The clonality of the CD8+ T cell repertoire was compared across about 12 healthy donors, 14 Susac syndrome patients and about 16 multiple sclerosis patients. Repertoire sequencing was used to test whether CD8+ T cell activation and differentiation in Susac syndrome was antigen driven. At the time of blood withdrawal, Susac syndrome patients were either therapy-naive, taking corticosteroids (with some also receiving IVIg), or on IVIg alone.

Points on this clonotype: Its antigen is still unknown. Base qualities are not at hand, and no much larger clone is one base apart.

From a lookup of the germline V gene, CDR1 and CDR2 are SQVTM and ANQGSEA. The CDR3 goes from the cysteine to the phenylalanine over 11 residues. CDR3 DNA is the only sequence kept; it has 33 bases, read in frame from the first base. Trimming at the junction amounts to 4 bases on V and 6 bases on J, and the germline ends lie 9 bases apart. Results the study describes overall, beyond this receptor: Sixteen and five Susac-specific public clones were found in the total CD8+ and CD8+ TEMRA repertoires, respectively. The TCR sequencing and HLA analysis was acknowledged to have included a relatively small number of individuals. CD8+ repertoires in Susac syndrome showed clonal expansion, which was highest in CD8+ TEMRA cells and was greater in clinically active patients than in remitting patients.

Peripheral blood CD8+ and CD4+ T cells from healthy donors, Susac syndrome patients and multiple sclerosis patients were profiled by high-throughput TCR beta sequencing. The Susac syndrome patients fulfilled recently defined diagnostic criteria for either definite or probable disease. CD8+ TEMRA cells were enriched by FACS, while bulk CD8+ and CD4+ T cells were purified by magnetic negative isolation. Blood was collected in EDTA tubes and processed within 24 hours, with PBMCs isolated through density gradient centrifugation. PBMCs destined for TCR sequencing were cryopreserved in liquid nitrogen and later thawed in a 37 °C water bath. Purity of sorted or isolated CD4+, CD8+ and CD8+ TEMRA cells was at least 90%. RNA was extracted using the RNeasy kit, and roughly 0.5 to 1 microgram was reverse transcribed with random hexamers. The immunoSEQ multiplex PCR assay, which covers 54 Vbeta and 13 Jbeta segments, was used to amplify TCR beta CDR3 regions. PCR amplification bias was corrected using a synthetic template baseline for primer optimization and computational correction. As for how the authors treated the data: Only productive sequences were kept, with reads annotated to V, D and J genes according to IMGT and analyzed in immunoSEQ Analyzer. Clonality was calculated as one minus the Shannon entropy normalized by log2 of the number of productive unique sequences. Public and private clones were assessed among the 100 most prevalent clones of each patient and control. Clones were defined as Susac-specific if absent from the healthy and MS cohorts, from around 1,100 published viral clones and from other ImmuneACCESS disease sequences. TCRdb reran the public reads through fastp at Q25 and MiXCR, keeping productive beta chains. Here each entry gathers all rows of one CDR3 protein and keeps the most common genes and DNA. These V and J calls are TCRdb output, not the study's own analysis. Here the sample has roughly 86,000 distinct CDR3 sequences; 96% occur a single time. Roughly 0.62% of the sample goes to the ten largest clones.

The sequence came from a human donor with Susac syndrome. The chain uses TRBV29-1 and TRBJ1-2; confidence is insufficient to name the D gene. The sequencing sample was made of CD8+ T cells from PBMCs. DNA sequence: TGCAGCGTTGCAAGGGATAATGGCTACACCTTC. Its protein reads: CSVARDNGYTF. Where the CDR3 stops, the reference TRBV29-1 and TRBJ1-2 genes take over; the full variable domain is SAVISQKPSRDICQRGTSLTIQCQVDSQVTMMFWYRQQPGQSLTLIATANQGSEATYESGFVIDKFPISRPNLTFSTLTVSNMSPEDSSIYLCSVARDNGYTFGSGTRLTVV.